This T cell receptor (beta chain) is from a study of T-cell memory formation after mild COVID-19. TCRdb processed the 5' RACE reads anew with MiXCR; each CDR3 protein has one entry. The profile covers around 500,000 distinct CDR3 sequences, with around a sixth appearing a single time and around an eighth taken by the ten largest. The sequenced material came from PBMCs or a T cell subset sorted from them (not recorded which). The sequence was obtained from an adult woman who had mild COVID-19 (a few samples of this study predate the infection). Cell type and time point are not known.

The CDR3 reads CASSTSQAITEAFF. In nucleotides, the CDR3 is TGTGCCAGTAGTACCTCACAGGCGATCACTGAAGCTTTCTTT. The gene calls are TRBV19 and TRBJ1-1; D perhaps matches TRBD1 (5 bases). CDR3 length: 14 residues. Germline CDR1 reads LNHDA; CDR2 reads SQIVND (reference sequence). Trimming pared 4 bases from V and 4 bases from J, leaving 13 bases between.